These 14 T cell receptor beta chains were all obtained from the same sample, sequenced in a study of spatial heterogeneity in lung cancer (dated by TCRdb to between 2017 and 2020). The time point label of this sample denotes: blood at routine non-recurrence follow-up after resection. The library was made by 5' RACE. Reads for this sample came from a NextSeq 500. TCRdb cleaned the public reads at Q25 with fastp, built clones with MiXCR and kept in-frame beta chains. A single entry per CDR3 protein holds the most common genes and DNA from its merged rows. The sample includes about 94,000 distinct CDR3 sequences, with approximately 19% observed a single time. Just over 20% of the sample goes to the ten largest clones. Material: PBMCs, obtained at follow-up. The receptors here all came from a male donor with early-stage non-small cell lung cancer.

This clonotype came up a few times. The chain is built from TRBV24-1 and TRBJ2-5, with TRBD2 matching 9 bases. The ends lost 4 bases at V and 5 bases at J; junction bases unmatched: 4. The germline V gene encodes CDR1 KGHDR and CDR2 SFDVKD. The CDR3 is made up of 14 amino acids. Written as DNA, the CDR3 is TGTGCCACCAGTGACGCGGCGGGAGGGGAGACCCAGTACTTC. This codes for CATSDAAGGETQYF.

This clonotype was detected only a few times. This rearrangement joins TRBV2 to TRBJ2-1; the D is unclear. This CDR3 is built from 12 residues. CDR1 is SNHLY and CDR2 is FYNNEI in the germline V gene. Trimming cost V 3 bases and J 3 bases, with 3 bases left between them. The CDR3 sequence: CASSEDYNEQFF. The CDR3 nucleotides read TGTGCCAGCAGTGAGGACTACAATGAGCAGTTCTTC.

With regard to this clonotype: One end of the junction is discordant with germline, which a read error may explain. The chain links TRBV6-5 to TRBJ1-2, with a weak D call TRBD1 (5 bases). The CDR3 sequence is 12 residues long. Germline CDR1 reads MNHEY; CDR2 reads SVGAGI. Here the CDR3 reads CASSSPKGPFFF. The DNA of the CDR3 is TGTGCCAGCAGTTCCCCGAAGGGGCCCTTCTTCTTC.

This clonotype has just a few counts. The V call is TRBV30, the J call TRBJ1-1, with D tentatively TRBD1 (5 bases). V shed 8 bases and J shed 3 bases, with 13 bases lying between them. This CDR3 comprises 12 residues. CDR1 and CDR2 (germline): GTSNPN, SVGIG (reference sequence). CDR3 DNA sequence: TGTGCCCTCACGGGGCGCGACACTGAAGCTTTCTTT. This codes for CALTGRDTEAFF.

This clonotype occurred a few times. The chain couples TRBV5-1 to TRBJ2-1; TRBD2 matches 13 bases. Per the germline V gene, CDR1 is SGHRS and CDR2 is YFSETQ. The CDR3 totals 18 residues. V shed 4 bases, J shed 0 bases, and the junction held 7 bases outside the gene matches. This CDR3 is CASSNGLAGVSSYNEQFF. DNA of the CDR3: TGCGCCAGCAGCAACGGACTAGCGGGGGTAAGCTCCTACAATGAGCAGTTCTTC.

The rearrangement uses TRBV29-1 and TRBJ2-5, with D unresolved. The CDR3 is made up of 16 amino acids. The V end lost 1 base, the J end lost 2 bases, and 17 bases lay between the germline ends. The V gene's germline CDR1 is SQVTM and CDR2 ANQGSEA. CDR3 in amino acids: CSVEGGIAVKQETQYF. The CDR3, as DNA: TGCAGCGTTGAAGGTGGGATTGCGGTTAAGCAAGAGACCCAGTACTTC.

This clonotype was detected a few times. The chain has TRBV2 and TRBJ1-1; TRBD1 might be the D (6 bases). This CDR3 is built from 14 residues. The ends were cut back, 6 bases at V and 0 bases at J, with 11 bases in the middle. Germline CDR1 is SNHLY and CDR2 is FYNNEI. The CDR3 loop is CASSLQGLNTEAFF. DNA for the CDR3: TGTGCCAGCAGCTTACAGGGACTGAACACTGAAGCTTTCTTT.

This clonotype was detected only a few times. The gene calls are TRBV20-1 and TRBJ2-1; 11 bases map to TRBD2. This CDR3 comprises 16 residues. Germline values: CDR1 DFQATT, CDR2 SNEGSKA (reference sequence). The ends lost 7 bases at V and 0 bases at J; junction bases unmatched: 8. CDR3 in DNA: TGCAGTGTGAGACTAGCGGGGTTGAGCTCCTACAATGAGCAGTTCTTC. Translating it yields CSVRLAGLSSYNEQFF.

The chain is built from TRBV7-8 and TRBJ2-5, with D possibly TRBD1 on 6 matching bases. CDR1 is SGHVS and CDR2 is FQNEAQ in the germline V gene. Deletions cut 1 base from V and 1 base from J, with 7 bases between. The CDR3 contains 14 residues. This CDR3 is CASSLGDTQETQYF. The CDR3 region has the DNA TGTGCCAGCAGCTTAGGGGACACCCAAGAGACCCAGTACTTC.

The chain couples TRBV9 to TRBJ2-6; D gene unclear. Trimming left V 0 bases short and J 0 bases short, with 4 bases between. Germline V gene data show CDR1 as SGDLS and CDR2 as YYNGEE. CDR3 length: 15 amino acids. CDR3: CASSVVDSGANVLTF. The CDR3 region has the DNA TGTGCCAGCAGCGTAGTCGACTCTGGGGCCAACGTCCTGACTTTC.

This clonotype was seen ten or more times. V usage is TRBV12-3 or TRBV12-4 and J usage is TRBJ2-3; 7 bases map to TRBD1. V shed 2 bases, J shed 4 bases, and the junction held 9 bases outside the gene matches. The CDR3 has 16 amino acids. CDR3 DNA sequence: TGTGCCAGCAGTTTATCGCTAGGGACAGAGCCAGATACGCAGTATTTT. The encoded protein is CASSLSLGTEPDTQYF.

The V and J genes are TRBV7-9 and TRBJ2-3, with 14 bases identical to TRBD2. After removal of 5 bases from V and 6 bases from J, the junction contained 7 bases not matched to a gene. Germline-derived CDR1 and CDR2 are SEHNR and FQNEAQ (reference sequence). This CDR3 comprises 16 residues. DNA for the CDR3: TGTGCCAGCAGCCAAGGACTAGCGGGGGGCATGGATACGCAGTATTTT. Translating it yields CASSQGLAGGMDTQYF.

This clonotype has only a few counts. The chain joins TRBV20-1 to TRBJ2-3; D gene unclear. Deletions cut 6 bases from V and 0 bases from J, with 10 bases between. The CDR3 length is 13 residues. Germline V gene data show CDR1 as DFQATT and CDR2 as SNEGSKA (reference sequence). The CDR3 is CSAPPRSTDTQYF. In nucleotides, the CDR3 is TGCAGTGCCCCTCCCCGGAGCACAGATACGCAGTATTTT.

This chain connects TRBV18 to TRBJ2-7, with D perhaps assigned TRBD1 or TRBD2 (6 bases each). With 1 base removed from V and 7 bases from J, the gap between germline ends came to 17 bases. Per the germline V gene, CDR1 is KGHSH and CDR2 is LQKENI. The CDR3 is 15 amino acids. The CDR3, as DNA: TGTGCCAGCTCACCACGAGGGGGAGGAGTGTGGGAGCAGTACGTC. It encodes CASSPRGGGVWEQYV.